A selection of T cell receptor beta chains follows, all from one sample in a study of Ad26.COV2.S vaccination and SARS-CoV-2 variants. Here immunoSEQ multiplex PCR was the method, and the copy in TCRdb shows in-frame clones only, minus some. The sample comprises almost 400,000 clones, 75% to 90% of which are singletons, and around 1.9% rests with the top ten. The sample consisted of peripheral blood, taken in a trial of Ad26.COV2.S vaccine versus placebo. These receptors all come from a person aged 18-60 years who received the Ad26.COV2.S COVID-19 vaccine or a placebo. Both conserved end residues are part of each CDR3. A D gene is named only where the DNA matches it firmly. The size field is filled for only some rows; it gives once, few, many or a size class.

abundance	v_gene	d_gene	j_gene	CDR3aa	CDR3nt
-	TRBV2	TRBD1	TRBJ1-2	CASSEEKDRGNYGYTF	TGTGCCAGCAGTGAGGAAAAGGACAGGGGGAACTATGGCTACACCTTC
-	TRBV5-5	-	TRBJ2-1	CASRITQGHEQFF	TGTGCCAGCAGGATAACCCAGGGCCATGAGCAGTTCTTC
-	TRBV2	TRBD1	TRBJ2-5	CASMRDRGFETQYF	TGTGCCAGCATGAGGGACAGGGGATTTGAGACCCAGTACTTC
-	TRBV29-1	TRBD2	TRBJ2-2	CSARGTSGRKTNTGELFF	TGCAGCGCACGAGGGACTAGCGGGAGGAAAACGAACACCGGGGAGCTGTTTTTT
-	TRBV18	-	TRBJ2-6	CASSPDSPGANVLTF	TGTGCCAGCTCACCTGACAGCCCTGGGGCCAACGTCCTGACTTTC
-	TRBV25-1	-	TRBJ2-2	CASSEWGGENTGELFF	TGTGCCAGCAGTGAATGGGGCGGGGAAAACACCGGGGAGCTGTTTTTT
-	TRBV2	TRBD1	TRBJ1-5	CASSQLADREGQPQHF	TGTGCCAGCAGTCAACTAGCGGACAGGGAGGGTCAGCCCCAGCATTTT
-	TRBV25-1	-	TRBJ2-5	CASSEWGAGQETQYF	TGTGCCAGCAGTGAATGGGGGGCGGGGCAAGAGACCCAGTACTTC
-	TRBV4-3	TRBD1	TRBJ2-7	CASSQSGTGETYEQYF	TGCGCCAGCAGCCAAAGCGGGACAGGGGAAACCTACGAGCAGTACTTC
-	TRBV7-2	-	TRBJ1-1	CASSTGTNTEAFF	TGTGCCAGCAGCACCGGGACAAACACTGAAGCTTTCTTT
-	TRBV27	TRBD2	TRBJ2-7	CASRSGLAGRSSYEQYF	TGTGCCAGCAGATCCGGACTAGCGGGAAGGAGCTCCTACGAGCAGTACTTC
few	TRBV2	TRBD1	TRBJ1-5	CASSKGQGDQPQHF	TGTGCCAGCAGTAAAGGACAGGGAGATCAGCCCCAGCATTTT
-	TRBV30	-	TRBJ1-1	CAWSVITRVMNTEAFF	TGTGCCTGGAGTGTAATTACTAGGGTAATGAACACTGAAGCTTTCTTT
-	TRBV5-1	-	TRBJ1-1	CASSYGVRTEAFF	TGCGCCAGCAGCTACGGGGTGAGAACTGAAGCTTTCTTT
-	TRBV27	-	TRBJ2-1	CASSLSIRNNEQFF	TGTGCCAGCAGTTTATCGATAAGGAACAATGAGCAGTTCTTC
-	TRBV6-4	-	TRBJ1-3	CASSDPRATGGNTIYF	TGTGCCAGCAGTGACCCTAGGGCGACAGGCGGAAACACCATATATTTT
-	TRBV18	TRBD1	TRBJ2-7	CASSPLDRADEQYF	TGTGCCAGCTCACCCCTGGACAGGGCCGACGAGCAGTACTTC
-	TRBV19	-	TRBJ2-3	CASNVGPRSDTQYF	TGTGCCAGTAACGTGGGACCACGGTCAGATACGCAGTATTTT
-	TRBV6-5	TRBD1	TRBJ2-7	CASSSVGQGSYEQYF	TGTGCCAGCAGTTCAGTAGGACAGGGCTCCTACGAGCAGTACTTC
-	TRBV2	-	TRBJ1-4	CASSKMQGFNEKLFF	TGTGCCAGCAGTAAGATGCAGGGGTTTAATGAAAAACTGTTTTTT
few	TRBV7-8	-	TRBJ2-2	CASSLTPLTGNTGELFF	TGTGCCAGCAGCCTCACCCCCCTGACGGGAAACACCGGGGAGCTGTTTTTT
-	TRBV15	-	TRBJ2-1	CATSRDYEQFF	TGTGCCACCAGCAGGGACTATGAGCAGTTCTTC
-	TRBV18	TRBD1	TRBJ1-3	CASSPRTGSSGNTIYF	TGTGCCAGCTCACCACGGACAGGATCCTCTGGAAACACCATATATTTT
-	TRBV6-2/TRBV6-3	-	TRBJ1-5	CASSFTAGTNFPYQPQHF	TGTGCCAGCAGTTTTACCGCCGGGACAAACTTCCCTTATCAGCCCCAGCATTTT
-	TRBV30	-	TRBJ1-1	CAWSDGADTEAFF	TGTGCCTGGAGTGATGGCGCAGACACTGAAGCTTTCTTT
-	TRBV18	-	TRBJ2-7	CASSRAFTGSEGSYEQYF	TGTGCCAGCTCACGTGCTTTTACGGGATCAGAGGGGTCTTACGAGCAGTACTTC
-	TRBV6-1	-	TRBJ2-3	CASSESAGTTDTQYF	TGTGCCAGCAGTGAAAGTGCGGGAACCACAGATACGCAGTATTTT
-	TRBV6-2/TRBV6-3	-	TRBJ1-1	CASSAPGTREAFF	TGTGCCAGCAGTGCCCCCGGGACCCGTGAAGCTTTCTTT
few	TRBV24-1	-	TRBJ1-5	CATSGDSPDSNQPQHF	TGTGCCACCAGTGGTGACAGCCCTGATAGCAATCAGCCCCAGCATTTT
-	TRBV5-1	TRBD2	TRBJ2-1	CASSLSGTSYNEQFF	TGCGCCAGCAGCTTGAGTGGGACTAGTTACAATGAGCAGTTCTTC
-	TRBV5-4	TRBD1	TRBJ1-4	CASSPGQGQEKLFF	TGTGCCAGCAGCCCGGGACAGGGACAAGAAAAACTGTTTTTT
-	TRBV5-1	TRBD2	TRBJ2-1	CASRYGGSSYNEQFF	TGCGCCAGCCGCTATGGCGGGAGCTCCTACAATGAGCAGTTCTTC
once	TRBV28	-	TRBJ2-7	CATLGAGSSYEQYF	TGTGCCACCTTGGGAGCAGGTTCTTCCTACGAGCAGTACTTC
-	TRBV15	-	TRBJ1-1	CATSVAGRLSRAEAFF	TGTGCCACCAGCGTAGCCGGGCGGCTATCTCGGGCTGAAGCTTTCTTT
-	TRBV2	-	TRBJ2-1	CASSDLSNEQFF	TGTGCCAGCAGTGACCTCAGCAATGAGCAGTTCTTC
-	TRBV5-8	-	TRBJ2-2	CASIKRSNTGELFF	TGTGCCAGTATAAAGCGGTCGAACACCGGGGAGCTGTTTTTT
-	TRBV28	-	TRBJ1-1	CASSSTAITEAFF	TGTGCCAGCAGTTCGACAGCGATCACTGAAGCTTTCTTT
-	TRBV30	-	TRBJ2-2	CAWSESGAGELFF	TGTGCCTGGAGTGAATCGGGTGCCGGGGAGCTGTTTTTT
-	TRBV28	-	TRBJ2-7	CASSSPQTRREQYF	TGTGCCAGCAGCTCCCCTCAGACGAGGCGGGAGCAGTACTTC
-	TRBV11-3	-	TRBJ2-2	CASSLGGNTGELFF	TGTGCCAGCAGCTTAGGGGGAAACACCGGGGAGCTGTTTTTT
once	TRBV19	TRBD1	TRBJ2-7	CASSPRQGSYEQYF	TGTGCCAGTAGTCCACGACAGGGTTCCTACGAGCAGTACTTC
-	TRBV28	-	TRBJ1-6	CASTPGGRGTYNSPLHF	TGTGCCAGCACCCCCGGAGGGAGGGGAACCTATAATTCACCCCTCCACTTT
-	TRBV7-9	-	TRBJ1-1	CASSLVAGNTEAFF	TGTGCCAGCAGCTTAGTAGCAGGTAACACTGAAGCTTTCTTT
-	TRBV10-3	TRBD2	TRBJ2-2	CAISPLLAGVVGELFF	TGTGCCATCAGTCCCCTACTAGCGGGAGTGGTCGGGGAGCTGTTTTTT
-	TRBV28	TRBD1	TRBJ1-1	CASSLSDRGRAFF	TGTGCCAGCAGTTTATCAGACAGGGGGCGGGCTTTCTTT
-	TRBV27	TRBD2	TRBJ2-1	CASSSGTSGGNEQFF	TGTGCCAGCAGTTCCGGGACTAGCGGGGGCAATGAGCAGTTCTTC
-	TRBV5-4	-	TRBJ1-1	CASSLTGNTEAFF	TGTGCCAGCAGCTTGACCGGCAACACTGAAGCTTTCTTT
once	TRBV30	-	TRBJ1-5	CAWSTQGNQPQHF	TGTGCCTGGAGTACCCAGGGCAATCAGCCCCAGCATTTT
-	TRBV19	TRBD1	TRBJ1-1	CASSPTGGGTEAFF	TGTGCCAGTAGTCCTACAGGGGGAGGAACTGAAGCTTTCTTT
-	TRBV2	-	TRBJ2-3	CASSEGTGWEKWEDTQYF	TGTGCCAGCAGTGAAGGGACGGGGTGGGAGAAGTGGGAAGATACGCAGTATTTT
-	TRBV11-3	-	TRBJ2-7	CASSRASYEQYF	TGTGCCAGCAGCCGGGCCTCCTACGAGCAGTACTTC
-	TRBV19	TRBD1	TRBJ1-5	CASSHRDRVFNQPQHF	TGTGCCAGTAGCCATCGGGACAGAGTCTTCAATCAGCCCCAGCATTTT
-	TRBV9	-	TRBJ2-1	CASSVVNNEQFF	TGTGCCAGCAGCGTAGTTAACAATGAGCAGTTCTTC